Listed below are T cell receptor beta chains from one sample, sequenced in a study of T cell changes during pregnancy in multiple sclerosis. Profiled with immunoSEQ multiplex PCR; TCRdb holds only in-frame clones, not every one. This table holds fewer than 25,000 clones, 85% to 90% found once. The sequencing used CD4+ T cells from peripheral blood mononuclear cells, collected in the second trimester of pregnancy. The receptors were sampled from a female donor in good health, enrolled as a control in a pregnancy study. Each CDR3 is given with its conserved first and last residue. Each record gives: D gene, clone size, J gene, V gene, CDR3 protein, CDR3 DNA. D genes are given only for firm matches. Not all rows give a size; the values are once, few, many and, for expanded clones, a class.

d_gene: -
abundance: -
j_gene: TRBJ2-1
v_gene: TRBV9
CDR3aa: CASSVAKSRGYNEQFF
CDR3nt: TGTGCCAGCAGCGTAGCTAAGAGTAGGGGGTACAATGAGCAGTTCTTC

d_gene: -
abundance: -
j_gene: TRBJ1-1
v_gene: TRBV19
CDR3aa: CASSDRGTANTEAFF
CDR3nt: TGTGCCAGTAGCGATAGGGGGACGGCGAACACTGAAGCTTTCTTT

d_gene: -
abundance: -
j_gene: TRBJ1-1
v_gene: TRBV27
CDR3aa: CASSRPSGYNTEAFF
CDR3nt: TGTGCCAGCAGTCGACCAAGCGGGTACAACACTGAAGCTTTCTTT

d_gene: TRBD1
abundance: -
j_gene: TRBJ1-1
v_gene: TRBV5-1
CDR3aa: CASSLEGQGVEAFF
CDR3nt: TGCGCCAGCAGCTTGGAAGGACAGGGTGTGGAAGCTTTCTTT

d_gene: TRBD1
abundance: -
j_gene: TRBJ2-1
v_gene: TRBV11-1
CDR3aa: CASSLDRGRYNEQFF
CDR3nt: TGTGCCAGCAGCTTGGACAGGGGGAGGTACAATGAGCAGTTCTTC

d_gene: -
abundance: -
j_gene: TRBJ2-7
v_gene: TRBV5-1
CDR3aa: CASSLDGRAEQYF
CDR3nt: TGCGCCAGCAGCTTGGATGGCAGGGCCGAGCAGTACTTC

d_gene: TRBD1
abundance: -
j_gene: TRBJ1-3
v_gene: TRBV5-6
CDR3aa: CASRATGGSGNTIYF
CDR3nt: TGTGCCAGCAGAGCGACAGGGGGCTCTGGAAACACCATATATTTT

d_gene: TRBD1
abundance: -
j_gene: TRBJ2-1
v_gene: TRBV13
CDR3aa: CASSPQTGFINEQFF
CDR3nt: TGTGCCAGCAGCCCGCAGACAGGGTTTATCAATGAGCAGTTCTTC

d_gene: TRBD2
abundance: -
j_gene: TRBJ2-1
v_gene: TRBV5-1
CDR3aa: CASSLAGVGQNEQFF
CDR3nt: TGCGCCAGCAGCTTAGCGGGGGTAGGTCAAAATGAGCAGTTCTTC

d_gene: TRBD2
abundance: -
j_gene: TRBJ2-7
v_gene: TRBV6-1
CDR3aa: CASSEQVAGGSYEQYF
CDR3nt: TGTGCCAGCAGTGAACAGGTGGCGGGAGGCTCCTACGAGCAGTACTTC

d_gene: TRBD2
abundance: -
j_gene: TRBJ2-5
v_gene: TRBV9
CDR3aa: CASSSRAGGAETQYF
CDR3nt: TGTGCCAGCAGCTCCAGAGCGGGAGGTGCGGAGACCCAGTACTTC

d_gene: -
abundance: -
j_gene: TRBJ2-4
v_gene: TRBV9
CDR3aa: CASSPQKVGVAKNIQYF
CDR3nt: TGTGCCAGCAGCCCCCAGAAGGTGGGAGTGGCCAAAAACATTCAGTACTTC

d_gene: -
abundance: -
j_gene: TRBJ1-5
v_gene: TRBV5-6
CDR3aa: CASSFRQRNQPQHF
CDR3nt: TGTGCCAGCAGCTTCCGACAGAGAAATCAGCCCCAGCATTTT

d_gene: -
abundance: -
j_gene: TRBJ2-1
v_gene: TRBV9
CDR3aa: CASSGGQGRAGGPNEQFF
CDR3nt: TGTGCCAGCAGCGGGGGACAGGGAAGAGCGGGAGGGCCGAATGAGCAGTTCTTC

d_gene: -
abundance: -
j_gene: TRBJ1-5
v_gene: TRBV2
CDR3aa: CASGQNSNQPQHF
CDR3nt: TGTGCCAGCGGACAGAATAGCAATCAGCCCCAGCATTTT

d_gene: -
abundance: -
j_gene: TRBJ1-4
v_gene: TRBV15
CDR3aa: CATSRGGFTNEKLFF
CDR3nt: TGTGCCACCAGCAGAGGAGGGTTCACTAATGAAAAACTGTTTTTT

d_gene: TRBD1
abundance: once
j_gene: TRBJ1-5
v_gene: TRBV2
CDR3aa: CASRGQGNQPQHF
CDR3nt: TGTGCCAGCAGGGGACAGGGTAATCAGCCCCAGCATTTT

d_gene: TRBD1
abundance: -
j_gene: TRBJ2-6
v_gene: TRBV9
CDR3aa: CASSFRGPGANVLTF
CDR3nt: TGTGCCAGCAGCTTCAGGGGGCCTGGGGCCAACGTCCTGACTTTC

d_gene: -
abundance: few
j_gene: TRBJ2-7
v_gene: TRBV9
CDR3aa: CASSSITGGLNEQYF
CDR3nt: TGTGCCAGCAGCTCTATAACGGGGGGCCTGAACGAGCAGTACTTC

d_gene: TRBD1
abundance: once
j_gene: TRBJ1-2
v_gene: TRBV2
CDR3aa: CASRDRGHGYGYTF
CDR3nt: TGTGCCAGCAGAGACAGGGGGCACGGCTATGGCTACACCTTC

d_gene: TRBD1
abundance: -
j_gene: TRBJ1-2
v_gene: TRBV5-6
CDR3aa: CASIRTGVYGYTF
CDR3nt: TGTGCCAGCATCCGGACAGGGGTCTATGGCTACACCTTC

d_gene: TRBD1
abundance: -
j_gene: TRBJ2-5
v_gene: TRBV18
CDR3aa: CASSPRQGGAETQYF
CDR3nt: TGTGCCAGCTCGCCTCGACAGGGGGGGGCGGAGACCCAGTACTTC

d_gene: -
abundance: -
j_gene: TRBJ2-4
v_gene: TRBV5-4
CDR3aa: CASSPEISIAKNIQYF
CDR3nt: TGTGCCAGCAGCCCGGAGATAAGCATAGCCAAAAACATTCAGTACTTC

d_gene: TRBD1
abundance: -
j_gene: TRBJ1-2
v_gene: TRBV7-2
CDR3aa: CASSSTGGPYGYTF
CDR3nt: TGTGCCAGCAGCTCGACAGGGGGCCCCTATGGCTACACCTTC

d_gene: -
abundance: -
j_gene: TRBJ2-5
v_gene: TRBV7-6
CDR3aa: CASSLPSGGQTQYF
CDR3nt: TGTGCCAGCAGCTTACCCTCGGGGGGCCAGACCCAGTACTTC

d_gene: TRBD1
abundance: -
j_gene: TRBJ2-7
v_gene: TRBV9
CDR3aa: CASSVVGTGVDEQYF
CDR3nt: TGTGCCAGCAGCGTAGTTGGGACAGGGGTGGACGAGCAGTACTTC

d_gene: TRBD2
abundance: once
j_gene: TRBJ2-7
v_gene: TRBV4-1
CDR3aa: CAKMTSGSYEQYF
CDR3nt: TGCGCCAAGATGACTAGCGGGAGTTACGAGCAGTACTTC

d_gene: -
abundance: few
j_gene: TRBJ1-1
v_gene: TRBV7-9
CDR3aa: CASSLGGLWDTEAFF
CDR3nt: TGTGCCAGCAGCTTAGGTGGGCTTTGGGACACTGAAGCTTTCTTT

d_gene: TRBD2
abundance: -
j_gene: TRBJ2-5
v_gene: TRBV4-1
CDR3aa: CASSQEGLAGDQETQYF
CDR3nt: TGCGCCAGCAGCCAAGAAGGCCTAGCGGGGGACCAAGAGACCCAGTACTTC

d_gene: -
abundance: -
j_gene: TRBJ1-1
v_gene: TRBV11-2
CDR3aa: CASSLYTEAFF
CDR3nt: TGTGCCAGCAGCTTATATACTGAAGCTTTCTTT

d_gene: TRBD1
abundance: -
j_gene: TRBJ2-2
v_gene: TRBV9
CDR3aa: CASRTGRNTGELFF
CDR3nt: TGTGCCAGCAGGACAGGGAGGAACACCGGGGAGCTGTTTTTT

d_gene: -
abundance: -
j_gene: TRBJ2-3
v_gene: TRBV28
CDR3aa: CASSKGGTTDTQYF
CDR3nt: TGTGCCAGCAGTAAAGGGGGAACTACAGATACGCAGTATTTT

d_gene: TRBD2
abundance: -
j_gene: TRBJ2-3
v_gene: TRBV6-1
CDR3aa: CASRELAGTDTQYF
CDR3nt: TGTGCCAGCAGGGAACTAGCGGGAACAGATACGCAGTATTTT

d_gene: TRBD1
abundance: -
j_gene: TRBJ1-6
v_gene: TRBV28
CDR3aa: CASSVTGTGDSPLHF
CDR3nt: TGTGCCAGCAGCGTTACCGGGACAGGAGATTCACCCCTCCACTTT

d_gene: -
abundance: -
j_gene: TRBJ2-5
v_gene: TRBV11-3
CDR3aa: CASSLDPPGGPQETQYF
CDR3nt: TGTGCCAGCAGCTTAGACCCGCCAGGGGGGCCGCAAGAGACCCAGTACTTC

d_gene: -
abundance: -
j_gene: TRBJ2-7
v_gene: TRBV5-4
CDR3aa: CASSLGQIYEQYF
CDR3nt: TGTGCCAGCAGCTTGGGGCAGATCTACGAGCAGTACTTC

d_gene: TRBD1
abundance: -
j_gene: TRBJ2-7
v_gene: TRBV5-4
CDR3aa: CASSFLQGVGSYEQYF
CDR3nt: TGTGCCAGCAGCTTCCTTCAGGGGGTAGGGTCCTACGAGCAGTACTTC

d_gene: TRBD1
abundance: -
j_gene: TRBJ2-3
v_gene: TRBV7-9
CDR3aa: CASSLGTGADTQYF
CDR3nt: TGTGCCAGCAGCTTAGGGACAGGTGCAGATACGCAGTATTTT

d_gene: -
abundance: few
j_gene: TRBJ1-3
v_gene: TRBV2
CDR3aa: CASSQFKQGVWGNTIYF
CDR3nt: TGTGCCAGCAGTCAGTTCAAGCAAGGAGTTTGGGGAAACACCATATATTTT

d_gene: TRBD1
abundance: -
j_gene: TRBJ1-5
v_gene: TRBV5-5
CDR3aa: CASSLGGGYQPQHF
CDR3nt: TGTGCCAGCAGCTTGGGAGGGGGCTATCAGCCCCAGCATTTT

d_gene: -
abundance: -
j_gene: TRBJ1-1
v_gene: TRBV28
CDR3aa: CASRTPGRNTEAFF
CDR3nt: TGTGCCAGCAGAACCCCAGGGCGGAACACTGAAGCTTTCTTT

d_gene: -
abundance: -
j_gene: TRBJ2-5
v_gene: TRBV7-6
CDR3aa: CASSFPQATQYF
CDR3nt: TGTGCCAGCAGCTTCCCTCAAGCGACCCAGTACTTC

d_gene: -
abundance: few
j_gene: TRBJ1-2
v_gene: TRBV9
CDR3aa: CASSVGAEPNYGYTF
CDR3nt: TGTGCCAGCAGCGTAGGGGCAGAGCCTAACTATGGCTACACCTTC

d_gene: -
abundance: -
j_gene: TRBJ1-1
v_gene: TRBV7-9
CDR3aa: CASSDEEAKGRAEAFF
CDR3nt: TGTGCCAGCAGCGACGAGGAGGCGAAGGGCCGAGCCGAAGCTTTCTTT

d_gene: -
abundance: -
j_gene: TRBJ2-7
v_gene: TRBV5-1
CDR3aa: CASRFLISGHQSYEQYF
CDR3nt: TGCGCCAGCAGATTCCTAATCTCGGGACACCAGTCCTACGAGCAGTACTTC

d_gene: TRBD1
abundance: -
j_gene: TRBJ1-5
v_gene: TRBV6-1
CDR3aa: CASSWTGGFDQPQHF
CDR3nt: TGTGCCAGCAGTTGGACAGGGGGTTTTGATCAGCCCCAGCATTTT

d_gene: TRBD2
abundance: -
j_gene: TRBJ2-7
v_gene: TRBV7-2
CDR3aa: CASSLVGGGADSYEQYF
CDR3nt: TGTGCCAGCAGCTTAGTCGGCGGGGGGGCAGACTCTTACGAGCAGTACTTC

d_gene: -
abundance: -
j_gene: TRBJ2-7
v_gene: TRBV10-3
CDR3aa: CAISLGTEGLYF
CDR3nt: TGTGCCATCAGTTTAGGGACGGAGGGATTGTACTTC

d_gene: -
abundance: once
j_gene: TRBJ2-3
v_gene: TRBV10-3
CDR3aa: CAINYRETDTQYF
CDR3nt: TGTGCCATCAATTACCGGGAGACAGATACGCAGTATTTT

d_gene: -
abundance: -
j_gene: TRBJ1-5
v_gene: TRBV19
CDR3aa: CASTFAQHSNQPQHF
CDR3nt: TGTGCCAGTACCTTCGCACAGCATTCGAATCAGCCCCAGCATTTT

d_gene: -
abundance: -
j_gene: TRBJ1-3
v_gene: TRBV7-2
CDR3aa: CASSLSGTSSGNTIYF
CDR3nt: TGTGCCAGCAGCTTATCGGGAACTAGCTCTGGAAACACCATATATTTT

d_gene: -
abundance: -
j_gene: TRBJ2-1
v_gene: TRBV5-4
CDR3aa: CASSLALPGHINEQFF
CDR3nt: TGTGCCAGCAGCTTGGCCCTACCGGGACACATCAATGAGCAGTTCTTC